This T cell receptor beta chain appears in the sequencing data of a study of cytomegalovirus exposure and HLA in healthy donors. There are 16 residues in the CDR3. Germline V lookup: CDR1 SGHTS, CDR2 YDEGEE. The V end was cut by 4 bases, the J end by 0 bases, with 16 bases between. The primer mix had 60 Vbeta and 13 Jbeta primers. TCRdb's table, derived via immunoSEQ multiplex PCR, lists solely in-frame clones and lacks some. The sample holds roughly 170,000 clones, about 83% seen once. Input material: PBMCs. The source is a girl under 18 in good health and CMV-seropositive. This chain links TRBV5-8 with TRBJ1-1; D ambiguous. In nucleotides, the CDR3 is TGTGCCAGCAGCCCACCCGCGGGTGGGATGAACACTGAAGCTTTCTTT. It codes for CASSPPAGGMNTEAFF.